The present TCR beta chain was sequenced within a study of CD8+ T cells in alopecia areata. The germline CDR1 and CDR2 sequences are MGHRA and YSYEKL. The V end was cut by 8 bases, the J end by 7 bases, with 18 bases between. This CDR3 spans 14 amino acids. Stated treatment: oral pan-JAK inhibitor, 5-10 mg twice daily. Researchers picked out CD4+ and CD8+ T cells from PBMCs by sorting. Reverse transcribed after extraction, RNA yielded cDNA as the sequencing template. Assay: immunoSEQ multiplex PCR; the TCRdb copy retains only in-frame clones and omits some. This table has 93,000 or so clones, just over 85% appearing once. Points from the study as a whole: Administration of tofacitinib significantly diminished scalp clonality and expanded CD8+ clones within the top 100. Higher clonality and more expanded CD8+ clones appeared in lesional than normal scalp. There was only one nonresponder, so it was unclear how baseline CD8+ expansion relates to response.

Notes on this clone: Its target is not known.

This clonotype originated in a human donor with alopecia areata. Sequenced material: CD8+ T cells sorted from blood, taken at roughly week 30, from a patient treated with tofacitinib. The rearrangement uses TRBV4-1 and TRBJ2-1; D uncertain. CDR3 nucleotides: TGCGCCAGCGCACCCGGACCAGCTTCAAATGAGCAGTTCTTC. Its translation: CASAPGPASNEQFF.